These 30 T cell receptor beta chains were sequenced from one sample in a study of T cells in Graves' hyperthyroidism and ophthalmopathy. Researchers amplified the TCR beta CDR3 regions from RNA transcripts. With the HTBI primer set, the TCR CDR3 went through a first round of RT-PCR. TCRdb called the multiplex PCR reads again in MiXCR, with one record for every CDR3 protein. The sample has under 350,000 distinct CDR3 sequences, about 18% seen once. The source material was blood. The source of these receptors is a woman aged 45 to 65 with Graves' hyperthyroidism.

The chain is built from TRBV3-1 and TRBJ1-6; D gene uncertain. Trimming took 1 base from V and 0 from J, leaving 7 bases between them. Germline-derived CDR1 and CDR2 are LGHDT and YNNKEL (reference sequence). CDR3 length: 16 amino acids. Here the CDR3 DNA reads TGTGCCAGCAGCCAAGTCGAGAGCTCCTATAATTCACCCCTCCACTTT. The encoded protein is CASSQVESSYNSPLHF.

Turning to this clonotype: This sequence may be a read error, since a much larger clone differs from it by one base. The genes are TRBV13 and TRBJ1-5; TRBD1 might be the D (5 bases). Germline values: CDR1 PRHDT, CDR2 FYEKMQ (reference sequence). The CDR3 loop spans 14 amino acids. The ends were cut back, 5 bases at V and 9 bases at J, with 17 bases in the middle. CDR3 region: CASSETGGHRPQHF. Here the CDR3 DNA reads TGTGCCAGCAGCGAAACAGGTGGGCATCGGCCCCAGCATTTT.

The rearrangement uses TRBV27 and TRBJ1-5, with D unclear. The CDR3 length is 14 residues. Trimming removed 5 bases at V and 10 bases at J, with 18 bases between. Looked up from germline, CDR1 is MNHEY and CDR2 is SMNVEV (reference sequence). The CDR3 DNA reads as TGTGCCAGCAGTCTTCAGCCTTTAGACGGCCCCCAGCATTTT. It translates to CASSLQPLDGPQHF.

The chain joins TRBV10-3 to TRBJ1-3; 7 bases align to TRBD1. The V gene's germline CDR1 is ENHRY and CDR2 SYGVKD. V shed 0 bases, J shed 4 bases, and the junction held 9 bases outside the gene matches. The CDR3 length is 17 residues. CDR3 sequence: CAISESRQGREGNTIYF. As DNA, the CDR3 is TGTGCCATCAGTGAGTCGCGACAGGGTAGAGAAGGAAACACCATATATTTT.

This clonotype turned up a few times. V and J are TRBV28 and TRBJ1-4; possible D gene TRBD1, 6 bases. The CDR3 totals 11 residues. The V gene's germline CDR1 is MDHEN and CDR2 SYDVKM. The V gene lost 6 bases and the J gene lost 12 bases, with 11 bases spanning the gap. The CDR3 protein is CASSNRAELFF. The CDR3 region has the DNA TGTGCCAGCAGCAACAGGGCAGAACTGTTTTTT. Looking up the rest from reference TRBV28 and TRBJ1-4 gives the full variable domain: DVKVTQSSRYLVKRTGEKVFLECVQDMDHENMFWYRQDPGLGLRLIYFSYDVKMKEKGDIPEGYSVSREKKERFSLILESASTNQTSMYLCASSNRAELFFGSGTQLSVL.

This clonotype came up many times. The genes are TRBV2 and TRBJ2-5; 11 positions match TRBD2. After removal of 3 bases from V and 5 bases from J, the junction contained 8 bases not matched to a gene. Germline CDR1 SNHLY, CDR2 FYNNEI. There are 16 residues in the CDR3. The CDR3 DNA sequence: TGTGCCAGCAGTGAGTGGCTAAGGACTAGCGGGGAGACCCAGTACTTC. Its translation: CASSEWLRTSGETQYF.

This rearrangement joins TRBV3-1 to TRBJ1-3, with D hard to call. Per the germline V gene, CDR1 is LGHDT and CDR2 is YNNKEL (reference sequence). The ends were cut back, 4 bases at V and 3 bases at J, with 13 bases in the middle. The length of the CDR3 is 15 residues. The CDR3 loop is CASSLQAGSGNTIYF. The CDR3 DNA reads TGTGCCAGCAGCCTTCAAGCGGGGAGTGGAAACACCATATATTTT.

The sample holds many counts of this clonotype. V and J are TRBV10-3 and TRBJ2-7; 7 bases fit TRBD2. V lost 10 bases to trimming and J lost 4 bases; unmatched junction nucleotides: 13. The CDR3 extends over 14 amino acids. The V gene's germline CDR1 is ENHRY and CDR2 SYGVKD. The CDR3 region is CATRGGSRNYEQYF. DNA for the CDR3: TGTGCCACAAGGGGCGGGAGCCGCAATTACGAGCAGTACTTC.

This clonotype was seen a handful of times. This chain uses TRBV7-8 with TRBJ2-7; D is possibly TRBD2 (6 bases). Germline V gene lookup returns CDR1 SGHVS and CDR2 FQNEAQ. The V end was cut by 2 bases, the J end by 2 bases, with 13 bases between. The CDR3 consists of 15 residues. The CDR3 nucleotides are TGTGCCAGCAGCTTAAATTCACTAGCACCCTACGAGCAGTACGTC. Its protein product is CASSLNSLAPYEQYV.

V gene TRBV6-1 combines with J gene TRBJ2-5; weak D call: TRBD2 (5 bases). The CDR3 consists of 18 residues. The germline CDR1 and CDR2 sequences are MNHNS and SASEGT. The V and J ends lost 2 bases and 0 bases respectively, with 19 bases between them. The CDR3 region is CASSETLGGSWYQETQYF. DNA of the CDR3: TGTGCCAGCAGTGAAACCCTCGGAGGTTCTTGGTACCAAGAGACCCAGTACTTC.

This clonotype was recorded many times. CDR3 bases: TGTGCCAGCAGCTTCTCCAGGACAGATACGCAGTATTTT. Residues: CASSFSRTDTQYF. The rearrangement links TRBV11-1 to TRBJ2-3; D is ambiguous. V was clipped by 3 bases and J by 3 bases, with 7 bases between them. The CDR3 spans 13 residues. From germline, CDR1 is SGHAT and CDR2 FQDESV (reference sequence).

The genes are TRBV6-9 and TRBJ2-1; TRBD1 might be the D (6 bases). CDR3 length equals 13 residues. CDR1 and CDR2 from the germline V gene are MNHGY and SVAAGI. V was trimmed by 3 bases and J by 10 bases, leaving 13 bases between them. The CDR3 sequence is CASSYGQSREQFF. In nucleotides, the CDR3 is TGTGCCAGCAGTTACGGACAGTCCAGGGAGCAGTTCTTC.

In its sample, this clonotype was seen a few times. This chain joins TRBV6-1 and TRBJ1-2; no firm D call. The CDR3 is 14 residues long. Germline V gene data show CDR1 as MNHNS and CDR2 as SASEGT. V lost 5 bases, J lost 6 bases, and 16 bases lay in between. CDR3 amino acids: CASSSPDTVDGYTF. DNA for the CDR3: TGTGCCAGCAGTAGTCCCGACACGGTGGATGGCTACACCTTC.

This clonotype appeared once. V is TRBV5-1 and J is TRBJ2-1; D not resolved. Germline CDR1 and CDR2: SGHRS and YFSETQ. The CDR3 consists of 14 residues. Trimming left V 1 base short and J 7 bases short, with 12 bases between. The CDR3 nucleotides are TGCGCCAGCAGCTTGTTAGGCGGAATGAATGAGCAGTTCTTC. Its protein is CASSLLGGMNEQFF.

This clonotype was seen repeatedly, ten times or more. This chain connects TRBV2 to TRBJ1-2, with D hard to call. The germline V gene has CDR1 SNHLY and CDR2 FYNNEI. The CDR3 consists of 14 residues. Trimming left V 3 bases short and J 6 bases short, with 14 bases between. The CDR3 region is CASSDPGMLDGYTF. For the CDR3, the DNA is TGTGCCAGCAGTGACCCAGGCATGCTGGATGGCTACACCTTC.

This clonotype was seen only a few times. The rearrangement uses TRBV29-1 and TRBJ2-2, with D possibly being TRBD2 (6 bases). The CDR3 has 14 amino acids. Germline assignment: CDR1 SQVTM and CDR2 ANQGSEA. V was cut by 4 bases and J by 4 bases, with 13 bases left in between. The CDR3 nucleotides read TGCAGCGTTGCTGCGGGGATCGGCACCGGGGAGCTGTTTTTT. Protein sequence: CSVAAGIGTGELFF.

This chain uses TRBV2 with TRBJ2-2; weak D call: TRBD2 (6 bases). Germline V CDR1 and CDR2: SNHLY, FYNNEI. V was cut by 3 bases and J by 5 bases, with 13 bases left in between. This CDR3 contains 15 residues. The DNA for the CDR3 is TGTGCCAGCAGTGAGACGGGACTTATTACCGGGGAGCTGTTTTTT. It specifies CASSETGLITGELFF.

This clonotype has ten or more counts. The chain couples TRBV12-3 or TRBV12-4 to TRBJ2-1; 8 bases map to TRBD2. V lost 5 bases to trimming and J lost 3 bases; unmatched junction nucleotides: 9. This CDR3 has 16 residues. CDR3 amino acids: CASSPRGAGDYNEQFF. The CDR3 bases are TGTGCCAGCAGTCCCCGAGGAGCGGGAGACTACAATGAGCAGTTCTTC.

Many counts were recorded for this clonotype. The rearrangement uses TRBV5-1 and TRBJ1-1; D ambiguous. CDR3 size: 15 residues. From germline, CDR1 is SGHRS and CDR2 YFSETQ. The V end lost 4 bases, the J end lost 4 bases, and 17 bases lay between the germline ends. This chain's CDR3 is CASSPTPGLFTEAFF. The CDR3 DNA reads TGCGCCAGCAGCCCCACCCCCGGGCTTTTCACTGAAGCTTTCTTT.

At least ten counts were recorded for this clonotype. This chain connects TRBV7-2 to TRBJ1-5, with TRBD1 identical over 9 bases. This CDR3 region has 15 residues. After removal of 5 bases from V and 7 bases from J, the junction contained 9 bases not matched to a gene. Germline lookup yields CDR1 SGHTA and CDR2 FQGNSA. The CDR3 DNA reads as TGTGCCAGCAGCCAGGACAGGGGCTTAGGGCAGCCCCAGCATTTT. It encodes CASSQDRGLGQPQHF. Based on the CDR3 plus reference TRBV7-2 and TRBJ1-5, the full variable domain is GAGVSQSPSNKVTEKGKDVELRCDPISGHTALYWYRQSLGQGLEFLIYFQGNSAPDKSGLPSDRFSAERTGGSVSTLTIQRTQQEDSAVYLCASSQDRGLGQPQHFGDGTRLSIL.

This clonotype was recorded many times. V and J are TRBV28 and TRBJ2-2, with no clear D. Germline V gene sequence: CDR1 MDHEN, CDR2 SYDVKM. The CDR3 sequence is 13 residues long. Trimming removed 7 bases from V and 2 bases from J, with 8 bases in between. CDR3: CASNNRNTGELFF. In DNA, the CDR3 is TGTGCCAGCAATAACAGAAACACCGGGGAGCTGTTTTTT.

This clonotype was detected a few times. The chain uses TRBV28 and TRBJ1-2, with TRBD1 matching over 7 bases. Germline trimming cut 6 bases from V and 8 bases from J; bases unmatched to any gene: 9. Germline V gene data show CDR1 as MDHEN and CDR2 as SYDVKM. This CDR3 is 13 amino acids long. In DNA form, the CDR3 reads TGTGCCAGCAGCCGCGGGACAGAAGGGGGCTACACCTTC. Amino acid sequence: CASSRGTEGGYTF.

CDR3 sequence: CATSRDWLAGGTDTQYF. CDR3 coding DNA: TGTGCCACCAGCAGAGATTGGTTAGCGGGAGGCACAGATACGCAGTATTTT. The chain employs TRBV15 and TRBJ2-3, with TRBD2 matching over 9 bases. With 0 bases clipped from V and 1 base from J, the junction kept 5 bases outside the gene matches. CDR3 length equals 17 residues. The germline V gene encodes CDR1 LNHNV and CDR2 YYDKDF (reference sequence).

Worth noting for this clonotype: A much larger clone differs by one base, so this may be a read error. The chain has TRBV27 and TRBJ1-5; D remains unclear. CDR1 and CDR2 (germline): MNHEY, SMNVEV (reference sequence). There are 13 residues in the CDR3. The CDR3 loop is CASSLAFNQPQQF. CDR3 DNA sequence: TGTGCCAGCAGTTTGGCGTTCAATCAGCCCCAGCAATTT.

Concerning this clonotype itself: One base away lies a much larger clone, so this may be a sequencing read error. V usage is TRBV7-8 and J usage is TRBJ2-3, with no clear D. CDR3 length: 14 residues. Germline CDR1 and CDR2: SGHVS and FQNEAQ. The CDR3 spells CASSLVAYTDTQCF. DNA of the CDR3: TGTGCCAGCAGCTTAGTTGCTTACACAGATACGCAGTGTTTT. Full variable domain (remainder filled in from reference TRBV7-8 and TRBJ2-3): GAGVSQSPRYKVAKRGQDVALRCDPISGHVSLFWYQQALGQGPEFLTYFQNEAQLDKSGLPSDRFFAERPEGSVSTLKIQRTQQEDSAVYLCASSLVAYTDTQCFGPGTRLTVL.

Only one count was recorded for this clonotype. CDR3 amino acids: CATSRGGGGVQPQHF. The CDR3, as DNA: TGTGCCACCAGCAGAGGGGGGGGGGGCGTTCAGCCCCAGCATTTT. The chain employs TRBV15 and TRBJ1-5; TRBD1 might be the D (6 bases). The germline gives CDR1 LNHNV, CDR2 YYDKDF (reference sequence). V lost 1 base and J lost 6, with 13 bases in between. This CDR3 region has 15 residues. Complete variable domain (other parts from reference TRBV15 and TRBJ1-5): DAMVIQNPRYQVTQFGKPVTLSCSQTLNHNVMYWYQQKSSQAPKLLFHYYDKDFNNEADTPDNFQSRRPNTSFCFLDIRSPGLGDTAMYLCATSRGGGGVQPQHFGDGTRLSIL.

This clonotype occurred a few times. V is TRBV5-5 and J is TRBJ1-4; the match to TRBD1 covers 10 bases. V shed 6 bases, J shed 7 bases, and the junction held 6 bases outside the gene matches. Germline CDR1 SGHKS, CDR2 YYEKEE (reference sequence). CDR3 length: 14 amino acids. The CDR3 spells CASTPDRGGEKLFF. CDR3 in DNA: TGTGCCAGCACCCCGGACAGGGGGGGTGAAAAACTGTTTTTT.

Ten or more counts support this clonotype. The chain employs TRBV12-3 or TRBV12-4 and TRBJ2-5; unclear D gene. The CDR3 spans 14 residues. V lost 5 bases, J lost 1 base, and 11 bases lay in between. This chain's CDR3 is CASSLRRIQETQYF. DNA for the CDR3: TGTGCCAGCAGTCTAAGGCGGATCCAAGAGACCCAGTACTTC.

There are a few counts of this clonotype. The rearrangement joins TRBV30 to TRBJ2-5; weak D call: TRBD1 (5 bases). CDR3 length: 12 residues. Germline V gene lookup returns CDR1 GTSNPN and CDR2 SVGIG (reference sequence). Trimming stripped 7 bases from V and 5 bases from J, with 14 bases between. The CDR3 DNA sequence: TGTGCCTTCCTCTGGGGCAGGGAGACCCAGTACTTC. Its translation is CAFLWGRETQYF. Full variable domain (outside the CDR3, taken from reference TRBV30 and TRBJ2-5): SQTIHQWPATLVQPVGSPLSLECTVEGTSNPNLYWYRQAAGRGLQLLFYSVGIGQISSEVPQNLSASRPQDRQFILSSKKLLLSDSGFYLCAFLWGRETQYFGPGTRLLVL.

This clonotype was found many times. V is TRBV5-1 and J is TRBJ2-1, with a weak D call TRBD2 (6 bases). Germline assignment: CDR1 SGHRS and CDR2 YFSETQ. The V end was cut by 0 bases, the J end by 4 bases, with 14 bases between. This CDR3 has 16 residues. CDR3 protein: CASSLVAGGSYNEQFF. The CDR3 coding sequence is TGCGCCAGCAGCTTGGTCGCCGGGGGTTCGTACAATGAGCAGTTCTTC.